This is a list of T cell receptor beta chains from one sample in a study of T cells after yellow fever vaccination. TCRdb reprocessed the 5' RACE reads via MiXCR and lists one record per CDR3 protein. The table shows under 600,000 distinct CDR3 sequences, with about 13% occurring only once. The starting material was PBMCs, obtained on the day of the yellow fever booster vaccination. These receptors came from a man aged 30-40 years who received the YFV17D yellow fever vaccine. The CDR3 runs from the conserved cysteine through the conserved F or W. The D gene is left open where the match is weak. Rows may omit the clone size; those that give it use once, few, many or a size class.

V	D	J	size	DNA	CDR3
TRBV9	TRBD2	TRBJ2-3	.	TGTGCCAGCGGCCCGACTAGCGGGAGGGCAGATACGCAGTATTTT	CASGPTSGRADTQYF
TRBV29-1	.	TRBJ2-7	few	TGCAGCGTTGAAGTAAGAGACATACACTCCTACGAGCAGTACTTC	CSVEVRDIHSYEQYF
TRBV5-4	TRBD2	TRBJ2-1	few	TGTGCCAGCAGACCCTCGACTAGCGGGAGGTTTAATGAGCAGTTCTTC	CASRPSTSGRFNEQFF
TRBV12-3/TRBV12-4	.	TRBJ2-2	.	TGTGCCAGCAGTTTGTTCGGGGCCAACACCGGGGAGCTGTTTTTT	CASSLFGANTGELFF
TRBV6-2/TRBV6-3	.	TRBJ2-7	.	TGTGCCAGCAGTAATCAACAGGAGTACGAGCAGTACTTC	CASSNQQEYEQYF
TRBV5-5	TRBD1	TRBJ2-7	.	TGTGCCAGCAGCTTGGAGGGACAGGTGCTTTCCTACGAGCAGTACTTC	CASSLEGQVLSYEQYF
TRBV6-1	.	TRBJ2-7	.	TGTGCCAGCAGTCTTCCTTCCGGGACGCCGGGCCTCCGCTACGAGCAGTACTTC	CASSLPSGTPGLRYEQYF
TRBV5-1	.	TRBJ1-1	few	TGCGCCAGCGAGGGGGGGAGTGGCAACACTGAAGCTTTCTTT	CASEGGSGNTEAFF
TRBV4-3	.	TRBJ2-5	.	TGCGCCAGCAGCCAAGATCCGTCTGGGCAAATGGAGACCCAGTACTTC	CASSQDPSGQMETQYF
TRBV20-1	TRBD1	TRBJ2-1	.	TGCAGTGCTGCCCCCGGGGTGGGGACAGGGGGGTTGTCTGAGCAGTTCTTC	CSAAPGVGTGGLSEQFF
TRBV5-6	.	TRBJ1-4	.	TGTGCCAGCAGCTTGGACAGAAATGAAAAACTGTTTTTT	CASSLDRNEKLFF